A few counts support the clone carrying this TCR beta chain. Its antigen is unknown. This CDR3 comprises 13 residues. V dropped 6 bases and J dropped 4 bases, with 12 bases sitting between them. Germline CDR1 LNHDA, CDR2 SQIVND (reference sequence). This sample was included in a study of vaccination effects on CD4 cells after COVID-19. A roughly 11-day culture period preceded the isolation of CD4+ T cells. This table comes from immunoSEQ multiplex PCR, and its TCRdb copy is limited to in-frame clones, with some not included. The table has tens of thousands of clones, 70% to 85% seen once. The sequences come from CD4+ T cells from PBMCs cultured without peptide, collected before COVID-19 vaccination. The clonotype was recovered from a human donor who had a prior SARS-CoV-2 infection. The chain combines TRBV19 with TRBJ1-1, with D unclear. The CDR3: CASRVSPSTEAFF. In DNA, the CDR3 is TGTGCCAGTAGGGTCAGTCCTAGCACTGAAGCTTTCTTT.